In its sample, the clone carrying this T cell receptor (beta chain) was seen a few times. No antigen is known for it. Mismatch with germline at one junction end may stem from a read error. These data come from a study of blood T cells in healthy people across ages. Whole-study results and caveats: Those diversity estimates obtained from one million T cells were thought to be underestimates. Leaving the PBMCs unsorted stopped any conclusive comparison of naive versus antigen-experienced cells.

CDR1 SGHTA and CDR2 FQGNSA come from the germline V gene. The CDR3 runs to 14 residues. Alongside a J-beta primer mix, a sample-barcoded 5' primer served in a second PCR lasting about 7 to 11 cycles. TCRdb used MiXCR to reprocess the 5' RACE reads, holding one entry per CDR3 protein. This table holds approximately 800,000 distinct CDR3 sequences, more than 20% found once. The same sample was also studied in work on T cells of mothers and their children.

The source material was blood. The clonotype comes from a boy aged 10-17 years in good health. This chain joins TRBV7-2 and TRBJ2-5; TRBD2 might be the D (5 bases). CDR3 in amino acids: CASSLWTGEETQHF. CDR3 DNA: TGTGCCAGCAGCTTATGGACCGGGGAAGAGACCCAGCACTTC. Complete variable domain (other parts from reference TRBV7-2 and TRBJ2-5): GAGVSQSPSNKVTEKGKDVELRCDPISGHTALYWYRQSLGQGLEFLIYFQGNSAPDKSGLPSDRFSAERTGGSVSTLTIQRTQQEDSAVYLCASSLWTGEETQHFGPGTRLLVL.